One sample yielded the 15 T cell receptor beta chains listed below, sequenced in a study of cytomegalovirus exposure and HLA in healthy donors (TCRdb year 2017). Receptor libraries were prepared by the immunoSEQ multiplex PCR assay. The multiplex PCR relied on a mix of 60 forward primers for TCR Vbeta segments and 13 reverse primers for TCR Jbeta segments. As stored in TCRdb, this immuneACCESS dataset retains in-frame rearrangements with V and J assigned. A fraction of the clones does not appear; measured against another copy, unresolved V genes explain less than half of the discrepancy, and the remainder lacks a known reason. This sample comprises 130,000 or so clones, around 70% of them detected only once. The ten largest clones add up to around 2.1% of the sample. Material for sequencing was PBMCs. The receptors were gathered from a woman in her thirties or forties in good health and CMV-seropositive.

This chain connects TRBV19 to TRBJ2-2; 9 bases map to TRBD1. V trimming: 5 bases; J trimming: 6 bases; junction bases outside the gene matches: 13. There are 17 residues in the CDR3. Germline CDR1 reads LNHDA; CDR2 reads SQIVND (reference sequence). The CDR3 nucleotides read TGTGCCAGTAGTTCACAGGGGGCTTATGTTTATGCCGGGGAGCTGTTTTTT. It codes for CASSSQGAYVYAGELFF.

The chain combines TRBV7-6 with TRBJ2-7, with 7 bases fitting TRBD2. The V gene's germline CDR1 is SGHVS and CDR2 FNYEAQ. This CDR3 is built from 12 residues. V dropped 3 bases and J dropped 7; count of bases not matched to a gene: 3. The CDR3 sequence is CASSFGEGEQYF. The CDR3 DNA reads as TGTGCCAGCAGCTTTGGGGAGGGGGAGCAGTACTTC.

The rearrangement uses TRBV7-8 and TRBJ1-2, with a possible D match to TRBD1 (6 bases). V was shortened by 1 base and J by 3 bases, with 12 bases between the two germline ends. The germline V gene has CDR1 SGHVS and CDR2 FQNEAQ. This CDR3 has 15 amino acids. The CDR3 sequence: CASSLGGGYDYGYTF. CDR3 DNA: TGTGCCAGCAGCTTAGGCGGGGGCTACGACTATGGCTACACCTTC.

In nucleotides, the CDR3 is TGTGCCAGCAGTTACTCCGGACAGGGGAGCTCCTACGAGCAGTACTTC. It codes for CASSYSGQGSSYEQYF. The V gene is TRBV6-6, the J gene TRBJ2-7; TRBD1 agrees at 9 bases. This CDR3 region has 16 residues. In germline, CDR1 is MNHNY, CDR2 SVGAGI (reference sequence). V lost 0 bases, J lost 0 bases, and 3 bases stayed unmatched.

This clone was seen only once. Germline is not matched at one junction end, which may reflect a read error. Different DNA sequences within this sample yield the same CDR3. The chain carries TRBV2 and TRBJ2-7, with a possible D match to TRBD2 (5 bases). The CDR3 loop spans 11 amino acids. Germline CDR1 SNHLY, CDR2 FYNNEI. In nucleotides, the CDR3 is TGCGCCAGCAGTGGGGAGTACGAGCAGTACTTC. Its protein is CASSGEYEQYF.

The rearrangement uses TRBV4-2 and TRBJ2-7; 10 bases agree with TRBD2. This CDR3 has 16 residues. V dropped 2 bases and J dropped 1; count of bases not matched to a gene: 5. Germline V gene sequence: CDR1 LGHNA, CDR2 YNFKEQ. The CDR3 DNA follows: TGTGCCAGCAGCCAACCCACAGCGGGAGGGTCCTACGAGCAGTACTTC. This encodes CASSQPTAGGSYEQYF.

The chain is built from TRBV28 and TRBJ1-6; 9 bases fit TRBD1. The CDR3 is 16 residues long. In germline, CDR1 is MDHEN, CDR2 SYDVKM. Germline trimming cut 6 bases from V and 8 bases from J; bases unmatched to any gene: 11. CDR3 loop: CASSHDGTGRHSPLHF. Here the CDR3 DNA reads TGTGCCAGCAGCCATGACGGGACAGGGCGGCATTCACCCCTCCACTTT.

This CDR3 is CASRRQGGYPYGYTF. The CDR3 DNA sequence: TGTGCCAGCAGGCGACAGGGAGGCTATCCCTATGGCTACACCTTC. This chain links TRBV5-4 with TRBJ1-2; 7 bases are a match to TRBD1. J lost 4 bases, V lost 5 bases, and 11 bases had no gene match. In germline, CDR1 is SGHNT, CDR2 YYREEE (reference sequence). This CDR3 comprises 15 residues.

The CDR3 nucleotides are TGTGCCAGCGGTCCTCACAGGGACCTTGAAGCTTTCTTT. Translation gives CASGPHRDLEAFF. V and J are TRBV2 and TRBJ1-1; possible D gene TRBD1, 6 bases. The CDR3 covers 13 residues. V shed 8 bases and J shed 7 bases, with 17 bases lying between them. Germline V lookup: CDR1 SNHLY, CDR2 FYNNEI.

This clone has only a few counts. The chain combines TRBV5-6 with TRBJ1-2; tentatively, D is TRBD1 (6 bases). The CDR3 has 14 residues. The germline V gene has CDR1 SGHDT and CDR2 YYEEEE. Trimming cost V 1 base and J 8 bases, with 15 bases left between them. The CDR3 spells CASSLLPGTTGYTF. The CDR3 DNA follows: TGTGCCAGCAGCTTGCTTCCAGGGACAACCGGCTACACCTTC.

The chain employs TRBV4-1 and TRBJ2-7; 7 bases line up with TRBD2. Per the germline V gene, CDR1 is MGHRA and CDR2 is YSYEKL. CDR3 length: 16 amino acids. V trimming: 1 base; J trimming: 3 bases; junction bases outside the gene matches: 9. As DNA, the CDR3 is TGCGCCAGCAGCCAAGCGGGACTAAATGAATACTACGAGCAGTACTTC. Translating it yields CASSQAGLNEYYEQYF.

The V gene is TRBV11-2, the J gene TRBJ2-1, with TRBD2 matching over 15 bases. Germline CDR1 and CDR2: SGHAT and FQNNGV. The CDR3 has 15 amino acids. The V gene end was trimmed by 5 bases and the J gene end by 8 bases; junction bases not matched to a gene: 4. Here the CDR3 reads CASSPGLAGGHEQFF. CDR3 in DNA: TGTGCCAGCAGCCCGGGACTAGCGGGAGGTCATGAGCAGTTCTTC.

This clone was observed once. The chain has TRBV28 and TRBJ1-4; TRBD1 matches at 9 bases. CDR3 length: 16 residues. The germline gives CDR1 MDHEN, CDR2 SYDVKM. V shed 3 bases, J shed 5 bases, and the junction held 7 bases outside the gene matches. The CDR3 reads CASSLFPGQGNEKLFF. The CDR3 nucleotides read TGTGCCAGCAGTTTGTTTCCCGGACAGGGGAATGAAAAACTGTTTTTT.

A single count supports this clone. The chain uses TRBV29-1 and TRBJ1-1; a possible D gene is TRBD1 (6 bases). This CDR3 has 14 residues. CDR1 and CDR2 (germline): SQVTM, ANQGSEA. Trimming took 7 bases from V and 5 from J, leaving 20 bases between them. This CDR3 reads CSGSQGAGSTEAFF. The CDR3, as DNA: TGCAGCGGGTCACAGGGAGCTGGGAGTACTGAAGCTTTCTTT.

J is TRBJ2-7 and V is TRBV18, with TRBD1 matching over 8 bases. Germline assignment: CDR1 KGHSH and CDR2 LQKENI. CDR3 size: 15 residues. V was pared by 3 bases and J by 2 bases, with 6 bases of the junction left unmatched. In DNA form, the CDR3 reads TGTGCCAGCTCACCCCCGGGACAGGCCCCCTACGAGCAGTACTTC. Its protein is CASSPPGQAPYEQYF.